These 8 T cell receptor beta chains were sequenced from one sample in a study of T cells in Graves' hyperthyroidism and ophthalmopathy (dated by TCRdb to about 2019). Libraries were prepared through multiplex PCR. TCRdb shows the sequencer as Illumina HiSeq 2000. TCR beta CDR3 regions were amplified from RNA transcripts. The TCR CDR3 was subjected to a first round of RT-PCR using the HTBI primer set and the Qiagen OneStep RT-PCR kit. TCRdb took the public reads, trimmed them with fastp at Q25, ran MiXCR for clone calling and kept in-frame beta chains. Each entry merges the rows of one CDR3 protein and shows their most common DNA and genes. The sample table lists tens of thousands of distinct CDR3 sequences, roughly 50% of them with a count of one. Approximately 3.3% of the sample goes to the ten largest clones. The sequenced sample was blood. These receptors originate from a woman in her sixties with Graves' ophthalmopathy.

The rearrangement joins TRBV28 to TRBJ2-5, with TRBD1 identical over 9 bases. V gave up 3 bases and J gave up 4 bases; unmatched junction bases: 6. The germline CDR1 and CDR2 sequences are MDHEN and SYDVKM. This CDR3 is built from 15 residues. CDR3 nucleotides: TGTGCCAGCAGTTTGCTGACAGGGGGGGTAGAGACCCAGTACTTC. Translating gives CASSLLTGGVETQYF.

V gene TRBV7-9 combines with J gene TRBJ2-5; D is possibly TRBD1 (6 bases). Germline V gene sequence: CDR1 SEHNR, CDR2 FQNEAQ (reference sequence). The germline V and J ends were trimmed by 4 bases and 1 base, with 10 bases remaining between them. This CDR3 has 14 residues. CDR3 DNA sequence: TGTGCCAGCAGCTCCGGACAGAGCCAAGAGACCCAGTACTTC. Protein: CASSSGQSQETQYF.

This clonotype has more than one count but fewer than ten. The genes are TRBV29-1 and TRBJ2-3; TRBD2 matches 7 bases. CDR1 is SQVTM, CDR2 ANQGSEA, per germline. The CDR3 runs to 13 residues. The ends lost 3 bases at V and 6 bases at J; junction bases unmatched: 6. The chain's CDR3 is CSVEGGSFDTQYF. As DNA, the CDR3 is TGCAGCGTTGAGGGCGGGAGCTTTGATACGCAGTATTTT.

The chain links TRBV20-1 to TRBJ2-2, with 10 positions matching TRBD1. Germline-derived CDR1 and CDR2 are DFQATT and SNEGSKA (reference sequence). V lost 0 bases to trimming and J lost 6 bases; unmatched junction nucleotides: 4. The CDR3 spans 15 residues. CDR3 nucleotides: TGCAGTGCTAGAGATGGGGACAGGGGTGCCGGGGAGCTGTTTTTT. As protein: CSARDGDRGAGELFF.

The chain joins TRBV20-1 to TRBJ1-5, with a tentative D call TRBD1 (6 bases). V was pared by 2 bases and J by 3 bases, with 11 bases between. Per the germline V gene, CDR1 is DFQATT and CDR2 is SNEGSKA (reference sequence). This CDR3 has 14 amino acids. The CDR3 DNA reads as TGCAGTGCTAGATTGGACAGTTACAATCAGCCCCAGCATTTT. Its translation: CSARLDSYNQPQHF.

The rearrangement links TRBV5-1 to TRBJ2-1, with TRBD1 as a possible D gene (5 bases). The ends were cut back, 1 base at V and 3 bases at J, with 5 bases in the middle. The CDR3 runs to 13 residues. Germline V gives CDR1 SGHRS, CDR2 YFSETQ. The CDR3 loop is CASSLRGYNEQFF. In nucleotides, the CDR3 is TGCGCCAGCAGCTTGAGGGGCTACAATGAGCAGTTCTTC. The variable domain in full, with the rest retrieved from reference TRBV5-1 and TRBJ2-1, is KAGVTQTPRYLIKTRGQQVTLSCSPISGHRSVSWYQQTPGQGLQFLFEYFSETQRNKGNFPGRFSGRQFSNSRSEMNVSTLELGDSALYLCASSLRGYNEQFFGPGTRLTVL.

V is TRBV6-6 and J is TRBJ2-5; 7 bases map to TRBD2. Germline CDR1 MNHNY, CDR2 SVGAGI (reference sequence). The V and J ends lost 0 bases and 4 bases, in that order; junction bases with no gene match: 11. This CDR3 comprises 17 residues. In DNA, the CDR3 is TGTGCCAGCAGTTACTCGGGTAACACCGGGGAGGGAGAGACCCAGTACTTC. As protein: CASSYSGNTGEGETQYF.

The chain couples TRBV10-3 to TRBJ2-7; TRBD1 matches 8 bases. V was pared by 9 bases and J by 7 bases, with 11 bases of the junction left unmatched. The CDR3 length is 13 residues. Germline V gene data show CDR1 as ENHRY and CDR2 as SYGVKD. CDR3 amino acids: CAILTDRVEEQYF. The CDR3 DNA sequence: TGTGCCATATTGACGGACAGGGTAGAAGAGCAGTACTTC.